Sequencing of this T cell receptor (beta chain) was carried out in a study of blood T cell repertoires in COVID-19. Background on the study: T cells, B-cell-depleted T cells, or PBMCs supplied cDNA or gDNA.

Sequencing was performed with immunoSEQ multiplex PCR; in TCRdb, only in-frame clones are kept and a portion is missing. The sample contains more than 80,000 clones, less than 85% of which appear only once. The CDR3 is 14 amino acids. Trimming removed 7 bases from V and 7 bases from J; junction bases left unmatched: 7. Germline CDR1 is MDHEN and CDR2 is SYDVKM. Input material: peripheral blood. This TCR was sampled from an older woman with acute or convalescent COVID-19. The rearrangement uses TRBV28 and TRBJ2-1, with 10 bases matching TRBD2. This chain's CDR3 is CASNLAGVGNEQFF. CDR3 nucleotides: TGTGCCAGCAATCTAGCGGGAGTGGGGAATGAGCAGTTCTTC.